The 11 T cell receptor beta chains given below trace back to one sample, sequenced in a study of T cell responses to AZD1222 COVID-19 vaccine. Assay used: immunoSEQ multiplex PCR; TCRdb lists only in-frame clones, some missing. Of about 120,000 clones in the sample, approximately 90% are singletons; the top ten hold 11% to 15%. The sample was peripheral blood, taken on day 0 of AZD1222 vaccination. Receptor source: an adult in good health.

The chain uses TRBV10-3 and TRBJ1-1; D gene unclear. The CDR3 runs to 12 residues. The ends were cut back, 2 bases at V and 7 bases at J, with 8 bases in the middle. Per the germline V gene, CDR1 is ENHRY and CDR2 is SYGVKD. The CDR3 DNA follows: TGTGCCATCAGTGAGGAGCAGTTTGAAGCTTTCTTT. Its protein is CAISEEQFEAFF.

CDR3 sequence reads: CASSETVSVYSPLHF. In DNA, the CDR3 is TGTGCCAGCAGTGAAACAGTGTCGGTGTATTCACCCCTCCACTTT. The chain is built from TRBV6-4 and TRBJ1-6, with D hard to call. V lost 3 bases to trimming and J lost 8 bases, with 14 bases between them. Germline V gene lookup returns CDR1 MRHNA and CDR2 SNTAGT. This CDR3 is built from 15 residues.

The chain couples TRBV7-9 to TRBJ1-3; D gene unclear. The V gene lost 5 bases and the J gene lost 0 bases, with 11 bases spanning the gap. The CDR3 has 15 amino acids. Germline CDR1 reads SEHNR; CDR2 reads FQNEAQ (reference sequence). DNA of the CDR3: TGTGCCAGCAGCCCTTCGGGGTTCTCTGGAAACACCATATATTTT. It yields the protein CASSPSGFSGNTIYF.

V usage is TRBV4-3 and J usage is TRBJ1-2; D perhaps matches TRBD1 (5 bases). Germline CDR1 is LGHNA and CDR2 is YSLEER. Trimming took 0 bases from V and 7 from J, leaving 9 bases between them. The CDR3 runs 13 residues. CDR3 region: CASSQDLQAGYTF. The DNA for the CDR3 is TGCGCCAGCAGCCAAGATTTACAGGCTGGCTACACCTTC.

Here the CDR3 DNA reads TGTGCCAGCAGCTTAGCAGGGGCTGGAAACTATGGCTACACCTTC. This sequence encodes CASSLAGAGNYGYTF. The rearrangement links TRBV7-9 to TRBJ1-2; possibly TRBD1 for D (5 bases). CDR1 and CDR2 (germline): SEHNR, FQNEAQ (reference sequence). The CDR3 is 15 amino acids. Trimming shortened V by 0 bases and J by 2 bases, and 10 bases separated the two germline ends.

V and J are TRBV2 and TRBJ2-7; tentatively, D is TRBD1 (6 bases). The CDR3 is 12 residues long. V was pared by 8 bases and J by 1 base, with 9 bases between. Germline V lookup: CDR1 SNHLY, CDR2 FYNNEI. CDR3 residues: CASDQGSYEQYF. CDR3 nucleotides: TGTGCCAGCGACCAGGGGTCCTACGAGCAGTACTTC.

The V gene is TRBV28, the J gene TRBJ1-3; 9 nucleotides agree with TRBD1. Germline-derived CDR1 and CDR2 are MDHEN and SYDVKM. The CDR3 consists of 16 residues. Trimming took 5 bases from V and 2 from J; bases not matched to a gene: 7. The CDR3 sequence: CASSPGDRVTGNTIYF. The CDR3, as DNA: TGTGCCAGCAGTCCTGGGGACAGGGTTACTGGAAACACCATATATTTT.

J is TRBJ2-1 and V is TRBV6-5, with D possibly TRBD2 on 5 matching bases. V dropped 6 bases and J dropped 4 bases, with 7 bases sitting between them. CDR1 and CDR2 (germline): MNHEY, SVGAGI. The CDR3 length is 12 residues. The CDR3 DNA sequence: TGTGCCAGCAGGCGGAGGTACAATGAGCAGTTCTTC. It yields the protein CASRRRYNEQFF.

The V call is TRBV5-6, the J call TRBJ2-3; D unclear. Germline CDR1 SGHDT, CDR2 YYEEEE. V gave up 0 bases and J gave up 7 bases, with 9 bases separating them. The CDR3 totals 13 residues. This CDR3 is CASSLGPENTQYF. CDR3 DNA: TGTGCCAGCAGCTTGGGCCCAGAAAATACGCAGTATTTT. The whole variable domain, filled in from reference TRBV5-6 and TRBJ2-3, reads DAGVTQSPTHLIKTRGQQVTLRCSPKSGHDTVSWYQQALGQGPQFIFQYYEEEERQRGNFPDRFSGHQFPNYSSELNVNALLLGDSALYLCASSLGPENTQYFGPGTRLTVL.

The chain combines TRBV11-3 with TRBJ2-3; D gene unclear. Germline V lookup: CDR1 SGHNT, CDR2 YENEEA. This CDR3 is 15 amino acids long. The V end lost 0 bases, the J end lost 0 bases, and 7 bases lay between the germline ends. For the CDR3, the DNA is TGTGCCAGCAGCTTAGATCAAACTAGCACAGATACGCAGTATTTT. This translates into CASSLDQTSTDTQYF.

The V call is TRBV6-5, the J call TRBJ1-5, with D uncertain. CDR3 size: 11 residues. Germline CDR1 is MNHEY and CDR2 is SVGAGI. The germline V and J ends were trimmed by 4 bases and 11 bases, with 9 bases remaining between them. The CDR3 region is CASSSLPAQHF. The CDR3 DNA is TGTGCCAGCAGTTCCCTTCCAGCCCAGCATTTT.